This passage covers 16 T cell receptor beta chains from one sample sequenced in a study of cytomegalovirus exposure and HLA in healthy donors. The PCR used 60 Vbeta and 13 Jbeta primers. Clones were read by immunoSEQ multiplex PCR, and TCRdb kept only the in-frame ones, dropping some. The sample lists roughly 77,000 clones, about 68% seen once, with approximately 6.9% in the top ten. The sequenced sample was PBMCs. The receptors were sampled from a woman aged 45-65 years in good health and CMV-seropositive.

The CDR3, as DNA: TGTGCCAGCAGCTTAGCCGACAGGGGATACGAGCAGTACTTC. It translates to CASSLADRGYEQYF. The chain combines TRBV7-9 with TRBJ2-7; 8 bases fit TRBD1. The CDR3 extends over 14 amino acids. V was clipped by 0 bases and J by 4 bases; unmatched bases: 2. CDR1 SEHNR and CDR2 FQNEAQ come from the germline V gene (reference sequence).

The gene calls are TRBV11-3 and TRBJ2-3; unclear D gene. The V end lost 1 base, the J end lost 1 base, and 6 bases lay between the germline ends. The germline CDR1 and CDR2 sequences are SGHNT and YENEEA. The CDR3 runs to 14 residues. CDR3: CASSLGSGTDTQYF. In DNA, the CDR3 is TGTGCCAGCAGCTTAGGCTCGGGCACAGATACGCAGTATTTT.

The chain recombines TRBV2 with TRBJ2-7, with TRBD1 matching over 7 bases. The CDR3 consists of 15 residues. CDR1 and CDR2 (germline): SNHLY, FYNNEI. V was pared by 11 bases and J by 2 bases, with 15 bases of the junction left unmatched. CDR3 amino acids: CALISGTDFTYEQYV. In nucleotides, the CDR3 is TGTGCCTTAATATCCGGGACAGACTTTACCTACGAGCAGTACGTC.

The rearrangement joins TRBV6-5 to TRBJ1-2, with 10 bases aligning to TRBD1. J gave up 8 bases and V 4 bases, and 10 bases lay outside the gene matches. Germline V lookup: CDR1 MNHEY, CDR2 SVGAGI. There are 15 residues in the CDR3. For the CDR3, the DNA is TGTGCCAGCAGTTCCACACCGAGGGACAGGGGCGGCTACACCTTC. Encoded protein: CASSSTPRDRGGYTF.

This clone turned up a few times. V is TRBV23-1 and J is TRBJ1-3, with 8 bases that match TRBD1. TRBV23-1 is an ORF; its function is uncertain. V lost 2 bases and J lost 0; bases outside the gene matches: 9. This CDR3 spans 18 amino acids. CDR3 sequence reads: CASSQPQGAPNSGNTIYF. In DNA, the CDR3 is TGCGCCAGCAGTCAACCCCAGGGGGCCCCTAACTCTGGAAACACCATATATTTT.

V usage is TRBV5-1 and J usage is TRBJ1-3; TRBD1 is a possible D gene (5 bases). The CDR3 loop spans 17 amino acids. With 4 bases removed from V and 0 bases from J, the gap between germline ends came to 17 bases. Germline CDR1 and CDR2: SGHRS and YFSETQ. Here the CDR3 reads CASSGTGTGLSGNTIYF. In nucleotides, the CDR3 is TGCGCCAGCAGCGGAACTGGAACAGGTCTCTCTGGAAACACCATATATTTT.

The CDR3 DNA follows: TGTGCCAGCGGGTTGGGCGGGGGATCCTACGAGCAGTACGTC. This sequence encodes CASGLGGGSYEQYV. V gene TRBV2 combines with J gene TRBJ2-7; TRBD2 matches 7 bases. Germline V gives CDR1 SNHLY, CDR2 FYNNEI. J was trimmed by 1 base and V by 8 bases; bases with no gene match: 8. This CDR3 contains 14 residues.

J is TRBJ1-3 and V is TRBV27, with 7 bases matching TRBD1. Per the germline V gene, CDR1 is MNHEY and CDR2 is SMNVEV (reference sequence). The CDR3 has 14 amino acids. V shed 8 bases and J 1 base; nucleotides not matched to a gene: 5. The CDR3 region has the DNA TGTGCCAGCTCACAGGGGAGGTCTGGAAACACCATATATTTT. This codes for CASSQGRSGNTIYF.

The genes are TRBV27 and TRBJ2-7; 11 bases align to TRBD2. Germline V gives CDR1 MNHEY, CDR2 SMNVEV (reference sequence). The J segment lost 6 bases and the V segment lost 2 bases, leaving 3 bases of the junction unmatched. CDR3 length: 14 amino acids. CDR3 sequence: CASSLLAGGSEQYF. CDR3 sequence (DNA): TGTGCCAGCAGTTTACTAGCGGGGGGTTCCGAGCAGTACTTC.

The rearrangement joins TRBV4-2 to TRBJ1-1; D remains ambiguous. This CDR3 comprises 14 residues. Trimming cost V 5 bases and J 6 bases, with 16 bases left between them. The germline V gene encodes CDR1 LGHNA and CDR2 YNFKEQ. The CDR3: CASSLAHGVAEAFF. CDR3 coding DNA: TGTGCCAGCAGCTTGGCCCACGGGGTCGCTGAAGCTTTCTTT.

This clone was observed a handful of times. V gene TRBV19 combines with J gene TRBJ1-1; D is unresolved. This CDR3 spans 12 amino acids. The germline V gene encodes CDR1 LNHDA and CDR2 SQIVND (reference sequence). The germline V and J ends were trimmed by 9 bases and 4 bases, with 12 bases remaining between them. The CDR3 protein is CASFEGGTEAFF. The DNA of the CDR3 is TGTGCCAGCTTTGAGGGAGGCACTGAAGCTTTCTTT.

This clone was seen more than once but under ten times. J is TRBJ1-1 and V is TRBV2; D uncertain. Germline CDR1 is SNHLY and CDR2 is FYNNEI. The V gene lost 11 bases and the J gene lost 0 bases, with 16 bases spanning the gap. There are 14 residues in the CDR3. CDR3: CADGVLGMNTEAFF. As DNA, the CDR3 is TGTGCCGACGGGGTATTGGGCATGAACACTGAAGCTTTCTTT.

The V and J genes are TRBV9 and TRBJ1-6; 8 positions agree with TRBD1. Germline V gene lookup returns CDR1 SGDLS and CDR2 YYNGEE. The CDR3 covers 19 residues. V lost 9 bases to trimming and J lost 0 bases; unmatched junction nucleotides: 17. The CDR3 bases are TGTGCCACCTACCACAGGGGGGATGAACCGAGCTCCTATAATTCACCCCTCCACTTT. Translation gives CATYHRGDEPSSYNSPLHF.

The chain has TRBV9 and TRBJ1-4, with 9 bases matching TRBD1. Germline V gene data show CDR1 as SGDLS and CDR2 as YYNGEE. After removal of 4 bases from V and 7 bases from J, the junction contained 5 bases not matched to a gene. This CDR3 comprises 14 residues. CDR3 coding DNA: TGTGCCAGCAGCTCCGGGACAGGGCTTGAAAAACTGTTTTTT. Encoded protein: CASSSGTGLEKLFF.

The chain links TRBV7-7 to TRBJ2-5; TRBD1 is a possible D gene (6 bases). CDR1 and CDR2 (germline): SSHAT, FNYEAQ (reference sequence). V was trimmed by 2 bases and J by 3 bases, leaving 19 bases between them. CDR3 length: 17 amino acids. The CDR3: CASSLIQGSSFKETQYF. Written as DNA, the CDR3 is TGTGCCAGCAGCTTAATCCAGGGGAGTTCCTTTAAAGAGACCCAGTACTTC.

This clone was picked up a small number of times. The V call is TRBV5-6, the J call TRBJ1-5, with D possibly being TRBD1 (6 bases). V was cut by 4 bases and J by 5 bases, with 13 bases left in between. The CDR3 is 14 residues long. Germline assignment: CDR1 SGHDT and CDR2 YYEEEE. The CDR3 loop is CASSDWGLDQPQHF. CDR3 coding DNA: TGTGCCAGCAGCGATTGGGGGCTCGATCAGCCCCAGCATTTT.